This T cell receptor beta chain is drawn from a study of sequential checkpoint blockade in melanoma. J lost 5 bases, V lost 4 bases, and 11 bases had no gene match. In germline, CDR1 is SGHRS, CDR2 YFSETQ. There are 15 residues in the CDR3. Stated treatment: randomized to nivolumab then ipilimumab (arm A) or the reverse (arm B). TCRdb's table, derived via immunoSEQ multiplex PCR, lists solely in-frame clones and lacks some. The table includes about 4,000 clones, 22% detected once. The chain uses TRBV5-1 and TRBJ1-1, with 7 bases lining up with TRBD1. The receptor was isolated from a human donor with melanoma. This specimen was tumor tissue (inferred from file names), taken from a patient given nivolumab and ipilimumab in sequence. Written as DNA, the CDR3 is TGCGCCAGCAGCACTTCAGGGGGGAGGGGAACTGAAGCTTTCTTT. Residues: CASSTSGGRGTEAFF. Complete variable domain (other parts from reference TRBV5-1 and TRBJ1-1): KAGVTQTPRYLIKTRGQQVTLSCSPISGHRSVSWYQQTPGQGLQFLFEYFSETQRNKGNFPGRFSGRQFSNSRSEMNVSTLELGDSALYLCASSTSGGRGTEAFFGQGTRLTVV.